The 23 T cell receptor beta chains in this list originate from one sample, sequenced in a study of T cells expressing NK-cell markers. Reprocessing the 5' RACE reads, TCRdb reports a single entry for every CDR3 protein and omits DNA. Its table lists 400,000 or so distinct CDR3 sequences. Sequencing input: blood T cells: a sorted CD56 or NKG2C T cell subset, CD4+ or CD8+ T cells, or bulk PBMC T cells (not recorded which). The source of these receptors is a woman in her forties or fifties in good health.

The rearrangement joins TRBV5-1 to TRBJ2-5; the TRBD1 assignment by TCRdb is unverifiable without DNA. Germline CDR1 and CDR2: SGHRS and YFSETQ. The CDR3 has 15 residues. This chain's CDR3 is CASSLALGPGETQYF.

The gene calls are TRBV2 and TRBJ2-7; TCRdb's D call of TRBD1 is untestable without DNA. Germline V lookup: CDR1 SNHLY, CDR2 FYNNEI. The CDR3 is made up of 14 amino acids. The CDR3: CASSVDPRAHEQYF.

CDR3 sequence: CASSSLSGTSRATEQFF. The chain couples TRBV7-9 to TRBJ2-1; the D gene TCRdb calls, TRBD2, cannot be checked with no DNA. This CDR3 has 17 amino acids. The germline CDR1 and CDR2 sequences are SEHNR and FQNEAQ (reference sequence).

The J gene is TRBJ1-6, the V gene TRBV11-2. CDR1 and CDR2 from the germline V gene are SGHAT and FQNNGV. CDR3 length: 14 amino acids. CDR3 residues: CASSPGGGNSPLHF.

CDR3 protein: CATSDFAAEQFF. This rearrangement joins TRBV24-1 to TRBJ2-1. CDR1 and CDR2 from the germline V gene are KGHDR and SFDVKD. The CDR3 sequence is 12 residues long.

This chain joins TRBV18 and TRBJ2-1; TCRdb lists TRBD1, though no DNA is available to test this call. Germline CDR1 is KGHSH and CDR2 is LQKENI. The CDR3 covers 14 residues. Here the CDR3 reads CASSPWGIGNEQFF.

Here the CDR3 reads CASSGLAGESGELFF. This chain connects TRBV9 to TRBJ2-2; TCRdb lists TRBD2, though no DNA is available to test this call. Germline assignment: CDR1 SGDLS and CDR2 YYNGEE. The CDR3 runs to 15 residues.

The CDR3 is CASSEVASKETQYF. The chain links TRBV2 to TRBJ2-5. CDR1 is SNHLY, CDR2 FYNNEI, per germline. This CDR3 comprises 14 residues.

This chain joins TRBV27 and TRBJ1-4; TCRdb gives TRBD1 as the D gene, but with no DNA this cannot be confirmed. The CDR3 covers 16 residues. Germline CDR1 MNHEY, CDR2 SMNVEV (reference sequence). The CDR3 region is CASSRSTGALNEKLFF. The whole variable domain, remainder taken from reference TRBV27 and TRBJ1-4, is EAQVTQNPRYLITVTGKKLTVTCSQNMNHEYMSWYRQDPGLGLRQIYYSMNVEVTDKGDVPEGYKVSRKEKRNFPLILESPSPNQTSLYFCASSRSTGALNEKLFFGSGTQLSVL.

CDR3 sequence: CASSSLWAPTQYF. The V gene is TRBV5-1, the J gene TRBJ2-3; the TCRdb call, TRBD1, lacks DNA for checking. CDR3 length equals 13 residues. The germline CDR1 and CDR2 sequences are SGHRS and YFSETQ. Combining the CDR3 with reference TRBV5-1 and TRBJ2-3 gives the whole variable domain KAGVTQTPRYLIKTRGQQVTLSCSPISGHRSVSWYQQTPGQGLQFLFEYFSETQRNKGNFPGRFSGRQFSNSRSEMNVSTLELGDSALYLCASSSLWAPTQYFGPGTRLTVL.

The rearrangement links TRBV10-3 to TRBJ2-1; TCRdb returns TRBD2, unconfirmable since there is no DNA. The CDR3 runs to 15 residues. Germline V gives CDR1 ENHRY, CDR2 SYGVKD. The CDR3 loop is CAISEGLAGHNEQFF.

This CDR3 reads CASSYPTGGNEQFF. The genes are TRBV7-8 and TRBJ2-1; the D call from TCRdb, TRBD1, cannot be confirmed without DNA. The CDR3 loop spans 14 amino acids. The germline V gene has CDR1 SGHVS and CDR2 FQNEAQ. The variable domain in full, completed from reference TRBV7-8 and TRBJ2-1, reads GAGVSQSPRYKVAKRGQDVALRCDPISGHVSLFWYQQALGQGPEFLTYFQNEAQLDKSGLPSDRFFAERPEGSVSTLKIQRTQQEDSAVYLCASSYPTGGNEQFFGPGTRLTVL.

This chain uses TRBV12-3 or TRBV12-4 with TRBJ2-7; checking the TCRdb D call of TRBD2 is not possible without DNA. The CDR3 contains 12 residues. CDR3 in amino acids: CASSSTRYEQYF.

The gene calls are TRBV24-1 and TRBJ2-1; TCRdb returns TRBD1, unconfirmable since there is no DNA. The CDR3 is made up of 17 amino acids. Germline CDR1 KGHDR, CDR2 SFDVKD. CDR3 sequence reads: CATSDLGGGLSYNEQFF.

V gene TRBV15 combines with J gene TRBJ2-4; TCRdb's D gene call, TRBD2, goes unchecked for lack of DNA. Germline CDR1 LNHNV, CDR2 YYDKDF (reference sequence). This CDR3 comprises 17 residues. The CDR3 region is CATSSPLAEHLRDIQYF.

The chain is built from TRBV10-3 and TRBJ2-2; as DNA is missing, the TRBD2 call by TCRdb cannot be tested. CDR1 and CDR2 from the germline V gene are ENHRY and SYGVKD. The CDR3 runs 16 residues. The CDR3: CAISVEGRFFTGELFF.

The J gene is TRBJ2-3, the V gene TRBV5-1; TCRdb names TRBD1, which stays unverified in the absence of DNA. The CDR3 sequence is 15 residues long. From germline, CDR1 is SGHRS and CDR2 YFSETQ. CDR3: CASSLRDRNTDTQYF.

The chain has TRBV5-1 and TRBJ2-7; TCRdb names TRBD2, which stays unverified in the absence of DNA. Per the germline V gene, CDR1 is SGHRS and CDR2 is YFSETQ. The CDR3 extends over 16 amino acids. Here the CDR3 reads CASSRTSGTEYYEQYF.

This sequence joins TRBV6-6 and TRBJ2-5; TCRdb returns TRBD2, unconfirmable since there is no DNA. CDR1 MNHNY and CDR2 SVGAGI come from the germline V gene (reference sequence). The CDR3 consists of 17 residues. This CDR3 reads CASSYSRTSGSEETQYF.

The chain links TRBV12-3 or TRBV12-4 to TRBJ1-4. There are 13 residues in the CDR3. The CDR3 protein is CASKPANNEKLFF.

The CDR3 reads CASSRGYLNNEQFF. The genes are TRBV5-1 and TRBJ2-1. This CDR3 is built from 14 residues. Germline V gene lookup returns CDR1 SGHRS and CDR2 YFSETQ.

The chain couples TRBV29-1 to TRBJ1-1; TCRdb proposes TRBD1, but this gene call is untestable without DNA. The CDR3 length is 12 residues. Germline values: CDR1 SQVTM, CDR2 ANQGSEA. The CDR3 sequence: CSGLTGASEAFF.

The chain carries TRBV19 and TRBJ2-3; without DNA, the TCRdb call of TRBD1 cannot be checked. The germline V gene has CDR1 LNHDA and CDR2 SQIVND (reference sequence). The CDR3 is made up of 12 amino acids. CDR3 amino acids: CASSMAPNTQYF.